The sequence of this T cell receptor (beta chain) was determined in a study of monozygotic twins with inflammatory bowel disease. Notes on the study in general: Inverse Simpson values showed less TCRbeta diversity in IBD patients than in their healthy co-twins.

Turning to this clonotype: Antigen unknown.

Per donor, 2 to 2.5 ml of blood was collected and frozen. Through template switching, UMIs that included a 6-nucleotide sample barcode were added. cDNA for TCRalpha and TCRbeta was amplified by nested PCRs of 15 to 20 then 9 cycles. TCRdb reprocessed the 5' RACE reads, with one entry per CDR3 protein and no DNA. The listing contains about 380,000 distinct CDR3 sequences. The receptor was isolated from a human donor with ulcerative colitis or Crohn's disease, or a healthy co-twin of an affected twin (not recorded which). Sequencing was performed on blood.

The CDR3 sequence is CASSSFSGGQETQYF. The chain couples TRBV5-1 to TRBJ2-5; TCRdb designates TRBD2, a call that cannot be tested without DNA. The germline gives CDR1 SGHRS, CDR2 YFSETQ. The CDR3 runs 15 residues.